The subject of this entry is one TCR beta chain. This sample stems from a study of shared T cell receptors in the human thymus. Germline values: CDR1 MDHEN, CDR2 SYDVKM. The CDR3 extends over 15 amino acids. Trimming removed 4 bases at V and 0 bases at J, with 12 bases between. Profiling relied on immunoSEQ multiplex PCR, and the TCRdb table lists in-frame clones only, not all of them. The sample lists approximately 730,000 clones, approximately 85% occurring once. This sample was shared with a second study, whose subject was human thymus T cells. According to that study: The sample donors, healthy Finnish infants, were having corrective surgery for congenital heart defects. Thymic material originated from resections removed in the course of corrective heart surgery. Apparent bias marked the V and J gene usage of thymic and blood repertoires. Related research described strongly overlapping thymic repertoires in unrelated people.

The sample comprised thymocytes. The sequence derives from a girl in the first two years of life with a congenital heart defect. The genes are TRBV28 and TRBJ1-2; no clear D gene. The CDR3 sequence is CASSYRVGPNYGYTF. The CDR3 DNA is TGTGCCAGCAGTTACCGGGTCGGCCCTAACTATGGCTACACCTTC.